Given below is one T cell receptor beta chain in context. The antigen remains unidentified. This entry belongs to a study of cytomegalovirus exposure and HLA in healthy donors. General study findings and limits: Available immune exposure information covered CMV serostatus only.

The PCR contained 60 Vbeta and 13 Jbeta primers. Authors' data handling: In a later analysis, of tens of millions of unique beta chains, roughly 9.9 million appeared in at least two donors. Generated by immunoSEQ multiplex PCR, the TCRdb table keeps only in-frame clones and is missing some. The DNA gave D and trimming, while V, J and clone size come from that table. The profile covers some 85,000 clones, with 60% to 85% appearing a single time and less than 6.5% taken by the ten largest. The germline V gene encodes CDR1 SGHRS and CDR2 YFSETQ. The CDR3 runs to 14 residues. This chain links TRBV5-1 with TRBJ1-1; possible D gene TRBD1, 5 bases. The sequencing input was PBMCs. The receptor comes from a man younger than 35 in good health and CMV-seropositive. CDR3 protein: CASRMQGWDTEAFF. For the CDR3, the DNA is TGCGCGAGCCGCATGCAGGGATGGGACACTGAAGCTTTCTTT. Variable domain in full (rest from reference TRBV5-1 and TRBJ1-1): KAGVTQTPRYLIKTRGQQVTLSCSPISGHRSVSWYQQTPGQGLQFLFEYFSETQRNKGNFPGRFSGRQFSNSRSEMNVSTLELGDSALYLCASRMQGWDTEAFFGQGTRLTVV.